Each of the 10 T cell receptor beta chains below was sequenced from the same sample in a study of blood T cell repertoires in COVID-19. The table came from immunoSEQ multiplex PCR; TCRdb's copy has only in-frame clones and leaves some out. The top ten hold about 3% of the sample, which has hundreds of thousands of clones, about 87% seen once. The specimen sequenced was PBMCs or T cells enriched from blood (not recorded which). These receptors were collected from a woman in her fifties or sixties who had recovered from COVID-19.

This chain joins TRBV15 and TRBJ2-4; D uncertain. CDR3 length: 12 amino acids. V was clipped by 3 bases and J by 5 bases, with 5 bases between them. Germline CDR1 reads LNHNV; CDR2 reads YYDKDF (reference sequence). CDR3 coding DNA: TGTGCCACCAGCAGCACGGAAAACATTCAGTACTTC. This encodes CATSSTENIQYF. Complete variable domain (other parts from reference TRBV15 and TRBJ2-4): DAMVIQNPRYQVTQFGKPVTLSCSQTLNHNVMYWYQQKSSQAPKLLFHYYDKDFNNEADTPDNFQSRRPNTSFCFLDIRSPGLGDTAMYLCATSSTENIQYFGAGTRLSVL.

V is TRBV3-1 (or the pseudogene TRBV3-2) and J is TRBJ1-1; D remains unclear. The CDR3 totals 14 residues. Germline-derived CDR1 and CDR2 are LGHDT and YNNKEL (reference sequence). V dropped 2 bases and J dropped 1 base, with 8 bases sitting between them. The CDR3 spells CASSQRAGNTEAFF. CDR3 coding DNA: TGTGCCAGCAGCCAAAGGGCGGGGAACACTGAAGCTTTCTTT.

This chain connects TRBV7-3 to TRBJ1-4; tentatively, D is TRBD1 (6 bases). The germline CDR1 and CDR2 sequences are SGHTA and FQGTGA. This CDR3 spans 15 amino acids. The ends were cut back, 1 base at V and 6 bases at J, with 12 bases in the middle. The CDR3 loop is CASSLRPGADEKLFF. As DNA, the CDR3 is TGTGCCAGCAGCTTAAGACCAGGGGCGGATGAAAAACTGTTTTTT.

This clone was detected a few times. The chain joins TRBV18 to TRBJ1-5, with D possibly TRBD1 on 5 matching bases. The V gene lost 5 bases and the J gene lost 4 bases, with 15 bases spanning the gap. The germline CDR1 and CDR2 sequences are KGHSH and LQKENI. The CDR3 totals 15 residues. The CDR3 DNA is TGTGCCAGCTCAAATCGGTCGGGGGTAAATCAGCCCCAGCATTTT. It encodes CASSNRSGVNQPQHF.

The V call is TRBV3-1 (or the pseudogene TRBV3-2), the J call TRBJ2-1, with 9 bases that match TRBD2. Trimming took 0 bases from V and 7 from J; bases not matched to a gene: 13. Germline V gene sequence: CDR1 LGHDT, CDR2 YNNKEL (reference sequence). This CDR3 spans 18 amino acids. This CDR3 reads CASSQDQAWTSDGNEQFF. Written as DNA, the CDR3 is TGTGCCAGCAGCCAAGACCAGGCTTGGACTAGCGATGGGAATGAGCAGTTCTTC.

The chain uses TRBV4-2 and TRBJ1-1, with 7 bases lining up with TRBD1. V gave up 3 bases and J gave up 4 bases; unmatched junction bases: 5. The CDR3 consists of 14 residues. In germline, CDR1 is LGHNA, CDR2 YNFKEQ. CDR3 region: CASSHRGQSTEAFF. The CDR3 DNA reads TGTGCCAGCAGCCACCGGGGACAGTCCACTGAAGCTTTCTTT.

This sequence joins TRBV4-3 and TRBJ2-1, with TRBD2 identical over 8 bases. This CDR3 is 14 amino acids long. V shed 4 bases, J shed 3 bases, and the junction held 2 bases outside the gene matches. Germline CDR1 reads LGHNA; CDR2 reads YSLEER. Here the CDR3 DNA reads TGCGCCAGCAGCCTAGCGGGGAGCTACAATGAGCAGTTCTTC. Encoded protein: CASSLAGSYNEQFF.

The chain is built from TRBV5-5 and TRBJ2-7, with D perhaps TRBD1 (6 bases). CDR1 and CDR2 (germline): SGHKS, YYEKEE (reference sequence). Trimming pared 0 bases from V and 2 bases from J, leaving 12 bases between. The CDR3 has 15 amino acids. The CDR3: CASSLDSQGTYEQYF. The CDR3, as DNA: TGTGCCAGCAGCTTGGACTCACAGGGAACCTACGAGCAGTACTTC.

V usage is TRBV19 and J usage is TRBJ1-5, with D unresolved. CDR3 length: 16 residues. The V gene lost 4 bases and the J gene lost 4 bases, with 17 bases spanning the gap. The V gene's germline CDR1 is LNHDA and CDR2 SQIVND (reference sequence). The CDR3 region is CASSRGRGRENQPQHF. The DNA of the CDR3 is TGTGCCAGTAGTAGAGGTAGAGGCAGAGAAAATCAGCCCCAGCATTTT.

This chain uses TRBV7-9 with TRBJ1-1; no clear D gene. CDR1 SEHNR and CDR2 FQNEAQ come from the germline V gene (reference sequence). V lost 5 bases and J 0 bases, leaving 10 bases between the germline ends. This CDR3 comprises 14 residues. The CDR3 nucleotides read TGTGCCAGCAGCCGAGCTACAGTGAACACTGAAGCTTTCTTT. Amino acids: CASSRATVNTEAFF.